This is a list of T cell receptor beta chains from one sample in a study of shared clonotypes between healthy human individuals. Profiled with immunoSEQ multiplex PCR; TCRdb holds only in-frame clones, not every one. The repertoire holds some 2,500,000 clones, with 85% to 95% as singletons. Sequencing input: naive CD4+ T cells from PBMCs. These receptor sequences come from a man aged 18 to 35 in good health. Some clones in this sample may be carry-over from other donors' samples. Each CDR3 is given with its conserved first and last residue. Each record gives: clone size, D gene, J gene, V gene, CDR3 DNA, CDR3 protein. A D gene is named only where the DNA matches it firmly. Rows give clone size only sometimes, using once, few, many, or a class for an expanded clone.

abundance: few; d_gene: NA; j_gene: TRBJ1-1; v_gene: TRBV30; CDR3nt: TGTGCCTGGACCCAGGACAGAAACACTGAAGCTTTCTTT; CDR3aa: CAWTQDRNTEAFF
abundance: NA; d_gene: NA; j_gene: TRBJ1-1; v_gene: TRBV5-4; CDR3nt: TGTGCCAGCAGCTTCGGGGGGCGGATAACAGCTTTCTTT; CDR3aa: CASSFGGRITAFF
abundance: NA; d_gene: NA; j_gene: TRBJ2-3; v_gene: TRBV29-1; CDR3nt: TGCAGCGTTGCGGCCGATACGCAGTATTTT; CDR3aa: CSVAADTQYF
abundance: once; d_gene: NA; j_gene: TRBJ2-1; v_gene: TRBV28; CDR3nt: TGTGCCAGCAGGCCGTGGGGGTACAATGAGCAGTTCTTC; CDR3aa: CASRPWGYNEQFF
abundance: NA; d_gene: NA; j_gene: TRBJ1-1; v_gene: TRBV5-6; CDR3nt: TGTGCCAGCAGCTTGACAGGGAGGATGAACACTGAAGCTTTCTTT; CDR3aa: CASSLTGRMNTEAFF
abundance: NA; d_gene: NA; j_gene: TRBJ2-3; v_gene: TRBV9; CDR3nt: TGTGCCAGCAGCGTAAGCACAGATACGCAGTATTTT; CDR3aa: CASSVSTDTQYF
abundance: NA; d_gene: NA; j_gene: TRBJ2-3; v_gene: TRBV6-5; CDR3nt: TGTGCCAGCAGTTTAAACCTTGAGGCAGATACGCAGTATTTT; CDR3aa: CASSLNLEADTQYF
abundance: NA; d_gene: NA; j_gene: TRBJ1-2; v_gene: TRBV5-1; CDR3nt: TGCGCCAGCAGCTTGGATGGGCCTCAGGTAACCGGCTACACCTTC; CDR3aa: CASSLDGPQVTGYTF
abundance: NA; d_gene: NA; j_gene: TRBJ1-3; v_gene: TRBV11-3; CDR3nt: TGTGCCAGCAGCTTCGGCTCTGGAAACACCATATATTTT; CDR3aa: CASSFGSGNTIYF
abundance: once; d_gene: NA; j_gene: TRBJ2-7; v_gene: TRBV2; CDR3nt: TGTGCCAGCAGTGGAAGCAAATTTGGCGAGCAGTACTTC; CDR3aa: CASSGSKFGEQYF
abundance: NA; d_gene: NA; j_gene: TRBJ1-1; v_gene: TRBV7-2; CDR3nt: TGTGCCAGCAGCTCAGTCGTCAGGGGTGGAACTGAAGCTTTCTTT; CDR3aa: CASSSVVRGGTEAFF
abundance: NA; d_gene: NA; j_gene: TRBJ1-1; v_gene: TRBV5-1; CDR3nt: TGCGCCAGCAATCCCTTAGGGCCCAACACTGAAGCTTTCTTT; CDR3aa: CASNPLGPNTEAFF
abundance: NA; d_gene: NA; j_gene: TRBJ2-1; v_gene: TRBV2; CDR3nt: TGTGCCAGCAGTGGCGGGGCTATAGGGCGGCTTGGGATCTTC; CDR3aa: CASSGGAIGRLGIF
abundance: NA; d_gene: NA; j_gene: TRBJ2-5; v_gene: TRBV27; CDR3nt: TGTGCCAGCAGTTTCGGACCGGACCAGTACTTC; CDR3aa: CASSFGPDQYF
abundance: NA; d_gene: TRBD2; j_gene: TRBJ2-5; v_gene: TRBV19; CDR3nt: TGTGCCAGTAGCCTAACAGGGAGCGGGAGCCAGGAGACCCAGTACTTC; CDR3aa: CASSLTGSGSQETQYF
abundance: NA; d_gene: TRBD2; j_gene: TRBJ2-1; v_gene: TRBV11-2; CDR3nt: TGTGCCAGCAGCTGGCGGGGGGTACAGTTCTTC; CDR3aa: CASSWRGVQFF